This TCR beta chain was sequenced in a study of CD8 T cells in Susac syndrome. Reverse transcription used 0.5 to 1 ug RNA and random hexamers. Using its own MiXCR run on the immunoSEQ multiplex PCR reads, TCRdb lists one record per CDR3 protein. The sample comprises 180,000 or so distinct CDR3 sequences, less than 95% of which are singletons, and more than 0.1% rests with the top ten. The CDR3 extends over 12 amino acids. The germline V gene has CDR1 LNHNV and CDR2 YYDKDF (reference sequence). The V gene lost 7 bases and the J gene lost 6 bases, with 10 bases spanning the gap. This clonotype appeared once. The study sequenced TCR beta in blood CD8+ and CD4+ T cells.

This chain joins TRBV15 and TRBJ1-5; a weak D match, TRBD1 (5 bases). The receptor's source is a human donor in good health. The sequencing sample was made of CD4+ T cells from PBMCs. The CDR3 DNA reads TGTGCCACCACCCGGGACGGTCAGCCCCAGCATTTT. Translation gives CATTRDGQPQHF. Together with reference TRBV15 and TRBJ1-5, the CDR3 gives the full variable domain: DAMVIQNPRYQVTQFGKPVTLSCSQTLNHNVMYWYQQKSSQAPKLLFHYYDKDFNNEADTPDNFQSRRPNTSFCFLDIRSPGLGDTAMYLCATTRDGQPQHFGDGTRLSIL.